This is a list of T cell receptor beta chains from one sample in a study of early T cells in non-severe SARS-CoV-2 infection. In TCRdb, the 5' RACE reads were re-called with MiXCR into one record per CDR3 protein. This sample carries under 95,000 distinct CDR3 sequences, around 10% of them seen once, and the ten largest clones take about 4.5%. Sequenced sample: whole blood. The receptors derive from an adult who was a healthcare worker with PCR-confirmed SARS-CoV-2 infection or an uninfected control (not recorded which). Each CDR3 is given with its conserved first and last residue. A D gene is named only where the DNA matches it firmly. For some rows the clone size is stated as once, few or many, or as a class when expanded; others skip it.

v_call: TRBV2; d_call: .; j_call: TRBJ2-1; clone_size: many; cdr3_nt: TGTGCCAGCAGAGGGACCGGAAGGGAGCAGTTCTTC; cdr3_aa: CASRGTGREQFF
v_call: TRBV4-1; d_call: TRBD1; j_call: TRBJ2-3; clone_size: many; cdr3_nt: TGCGCCAGCAGCCAGGGGACAGGGCTAGGACTTGGCACAGATACGCAGTATTTT; cdr3_aa: CASSQGTGLGLGTDTQYF
v_call: TRBV7-9; d_call: TRBD2; j_call: TRBJ2-7; clone_size: .; cdr3_nt: TGTGCCAGCAGCTCGACTAGCGGGAGGGCCCTCGAGCAGTACTTC; cdr3_aa: CASSSTSGRALEQYF
v_call: TRBV28; d_call: .; j_call: TRBJ2-4; clone_size: few; cdr3_nt: TGTGCCAGCACCGGGGTACGCTCATGGGACATTCAGTACTTC; cdr3_aa: CASTGVRSWDIQYF
v_call: TRBV29-1; d_call: .; j_call: TRBJ2-7; clone_size: many; cdr3_nt: TGCAGTTGTGAGTCCAGTGACTCCTACGAGCAGTACTTC; cdr3_aa: CSCESSDSYEQYF
v_call: TRBV30; d_call: .; j_call: TRBJ1-3; clone_size: many; cdr3_nt: TGTGCCTGGAGTGTACGCGGATCAAACTCTGGAAACACCATATATTTT; cdr3_aa: CAWSVRGSNSGNTIYF
v_call: TRBV5-6; d_call: TRBD1; j_call: TRBJ1-5; clone_size: .; cdr3_nt: TGTGCCAGCAGCTTTGGACAGGGCAATCAGCCCCAGCATTTT; cdr3_aa: CASSFGQGNQPQHF
v_call: TRBV12-3/TRBV12-4; d_call: .; j_call: TRBJ2-7; clone_size: many; cdr3_nt: TGTGCCAGCGGCCCTGGCGACTACGAGCAGTACTTC; cdr3_aa: CASGPGDYEQYF
v_call: TRBV6-6; d_call: TRBD2; j_call: TRBJ2-7; clone_size: many; cdr3_nt: TGTGCCAGCAGTGCCCGGGGGGTTTACGAGCAGTACTTC; cdr3_aa: CASSARGVYEQYF
v_call: TRBV5-1; d_call: .; j_call: TRBJ1-1; clone_size: many; cdr3_nt: TGCGCCAGCAGCTTGGCGGCGGGGGGCACTGAAGCTTTCTTT; cdr3_aa: CASSLAAGGTEAFF
v_call: TRBV19; d_call: .; j_call: TRBJ2-1; clone_size: many; cdr3_nt: TGTGCCAGTAAAACAAAGGAGGGGACGGGCTACAATGAGCAGTTCTTC; cdr3_aa: CASKTKEGTGYNEQFF
v_call: TRBV29-1; d_call: .; j_call: TRBJ2-2; clone_size: many; cdr3_nt: TGCAGCGGAGGGGACACCGGGGAGCTGTTTTTT; cdr3_aa: CSGGDTGELFF
v_call: TRBV11-2; d_call: .; j_call: TRBJ2-2; clone_size: .; cdr3_nt: TGTGCCAGCAGCTTAGTACAGAACACCGGGGAGCTGTTTTTT; cdr3_aa: CASSLVQNTGELFF
v_call: TRBV6-6; d_call: .; j_call: TRBJ1-6; clone_size: many; cdr3_nt: TGTGCCAGCAGTCCCCCGACAGCTAGGAATTCACCCCTCCACTTT; cdr3_aa: CASSPPTARNSPLHF
v_call: TRBV3-1; d_call: .; j_call: TRBJ2-5; clone_size: many; cdr3_nt: TGTGCCAGCAGCCCGACCTACAACAGTAAAGAGACCCAGTACTTC; cdr3_aa: CASSPTYNSKETQYF
v_call: TRBV3-1; d_call: TRBD2; j_call: TRBJ2-1; clone_size: many; cdr3_nt: TGTGCCAGCAGCCAAGCTCGTATTGCGGGGGGAAAATACAATGAGCAGTTCTTC; cdr3_aa: CASSQARIAGGKYNEQFF
v_call: TRBV2; d_call: .; j_call: TRBJ1-5; clone_size: many; cdr3_nt: TGTGCCAGCAGTGGGGGTTATAGCAATCAGCCCCAGCATTTT; cdr3_aa: CASSGGYSNQPQHF
v_call: TRBV29-1; d_call: .; j_call: TRBJ1-1; clone_size: few; cdr3_nt: TGCAGCGCCCAAGGGGCAGGGACCCACACTGAAGCTTTCTTT; cdr3_aa: CSAQGAGTHTEAFF
v_call: TRBV12-3/TRBV12-4; d_call: TRBD2; j_call: TRBJ2-3; clone_size: many; cdr3_nt: TGTGCCAGCAGTTGGGGAGGGGTCGGCACAGATACGCAGTATTTT; cdr3_aa: CASSWGGVGTDTQYF
v_call: TRBV18; d_call: .; j_call: TRBJ1-2; clone_size: many; cdr3_nt: TGTGCCAGCTCACCACCTGGGGGCGTAGTAGCTAACTATGGCTACACCTTC; cdr3_aa: CASSPPGGVVANYGYTF
v_call: TRBV3-1; d_call: .; j_call: TRBJ2-4; clone_size: many; cdr3_nt: TGTGCCAGCAGCCGGACAGCGGAGGTCCAAAACATTCAGTACTTC; cdr3_aa: CASSRTAEVQNIQYF
v_call: TRBV2; d_call: TRBD1; j_call: TRBJ2-7; clone_size: many; cdr3_nt: TGTGCCAGCAGTCCGGGACAGAACTCCTACGAGCAGTACTTC; cdr3_aa: CASSPGQNSYEQYF
v_call: TRBV20-1; d_call: TRBD1; j_call: TRBJ1-5; clone_size: few; cdr3_nt: TGCAGTGCTAGAGCTCTTAATACAGGGGAAAATCAGCCCCAGCATTTT; cdr3_aa: CSARALNTGENQPQHF
v_call: TRBV29-1; d_call: TRBD2; j_call: TRBJ2-2; clone_size: .; cdr3_nt: TGCAGCGCCCTACCCTTAGCGGGGGGAACGAACGCCGGGGAGCTGTTTTTT; cdr3_aa: CSALPLAGGTNAGELFF
v_call: TRBV6-6; d_call: .; j_call: TRBJ2-2; clone_size: .; cdr3_nt: TGTGCCAGCAGTTACTATCCAGACTCGAACACCGGGGAGCTGTTTTTT; cdr3_aa: CASSYYPDSNTGELFF
v_call: TRBV12-3/TRBV12-4; d_call: TRBD1; j_call: TRBJ2-5; clone_size: few; cdr3_nt: TGTGCCAGCAGTTTAGGAACAGGGGGCGCCGAGACCCAGTACTTC; cdr3_aa: CASSLGTGGAETQYF
v_call: TRBV3-1; d_call: .; j_call: TRBJ2-3; clone_size: .; cdr3_nt: TGTGCCAGCAGCCACAGGGGATATACGCAGTATTTT; cdr3_aa: CASSHRGYTQYF
v_call: TRBV6-1; d_call: .; j_call: TRBJ2-1; clone_size: few; cdr3_nt: TGTGCCAGCAGTTCCACTAGCAAGGATGAGCAGTTCTTC; cdr3_aa: CASSSTSKDEQFF
v_call: TRBV2; d_call: TRBD2; j_call: TRBJ2-1; clone_size: few; cdr3_nt: TGTGCCAGCCGAGCGGGGGGATCCTACAATGAGCAGTTCTTC; cdr3_aa: CASRAGGSYNEQFF
v_call: TRBV6-5; d_call: .; j_call: TRBJ2-1; clone_size: few; cdr3_nt: TGTGCCAGCAGTTACTCACGCCTATCCTCCTACAATGAGCAGTTCTTC; cdr3_aa: CASSYSRLSSYNEQFF
v_call: TRBV28; d_call: TRBD2; j_call: TRBJ2-7; clone_size: few; cdr3_nt: TGTGCCAGCAGTTTAGTAAGGGAGGGTAGCGGGATTCCCTACGAGCAGTACTTC; cdr3_aa: CASSLVREGSGIPYEQYF
v_call: TRBV30; d_call: .; j_call: TRBJ1-2; clone_size: many; cdr3_nt: TGTGCCTGGAGTGTCGATTACTATGGCTACACCTTC; cdr3_aa: CAWSVDYYGYTF
v_call: TRBV20-1; d_call: .; j_call: TRBJ2-3; clone_size: many; cdr3_nt: TGCAGTGCCCTCCGATCCACAGATACGCAGTATTTT; cdr3_aa: CSALRSTDTQYF
v_call: TRBV13; d_call: .; j_call: TRBJ1-2; clone_size: .; cdr3_nt: TGTGCCAGCAGCCCGTCCCGCAAAAGCTATGGCTACACCTTC; cdr3_aa: CASSPSRKSYGYTF
v_call: TRBV11-2; d_call: .; j_call: TRBJ2-5; clone_size: few; cdr3_nt: TGTGCCAGCAGCGCCGGGACTGTCCAAGAGACCCAGTACTTC; cdr3_aa: CASSAGTVQETQYF